This is a list of T cell receptor beta chains from one sample in a study of cytomegalovirus exposure and HLA in healthy donors. Using immunoSEQ multiplex PCR, the repertoire was profiled, and TCRdb retains in-frame clones only, with some absent. The repertoire consists of roughly 160,000 clones, with 73% occurring once and the leading ten covering about 5.4%. Sequencing was performed on PBMCs. All receptors derive from a woman aged 18-29 years in good health and CMV-seropositive. Both conserved end residues are part of each CDR3. A D gene is named only where the DNA matches it firmly. Size values are once, few and many counts, or a class for expanded clones, and some rows have none.

CSVGGGGATYNEQFF,TGCAGCGTTGGGGGCGGGGGGGCCACCTACAATGAGCAGTTCTTC,TRBD2,TRBV29-1,.,TRBJ2-1
CASSLSGTGELFF,TGTGCCAGCAGTTTATCAGGGACCGGGGAGCTGTTTTTT,.,TRBV28,.,TRBJ2-2
CASSRGWGLAQDEQYF,TGTGCCAGCAGCCGGGGATGGGGACTAGCGCAGGACGAGCAGTACTTC,TRBD2,TRBV14,.,TRBJ2-7
CASSRSLYEQYF,TGTGCCAGCAGCCGCTCCCTCTACGAGCAGTACTTC,.,TRBV6-6,.,TRBJ2-7
CASSLSTGELFF,TGTGCCAGCAGCCTCAGCACCGGGGAGCTGTTTTTT,.,TRBV11-2,.,TRBJ2-2
CASGDLKGNEQFF,TGTGCCAGCGGGGACTTAAAGGGGAATGAGCAGTTCTTC,.,TRBV6-1,.,TRBJ2-1
CASSLGRGQINYGYTF,TGTGCCAGCAGCTTAGGAAGGGGCCAAATTAACTATGGCTACACCTTC,.,TRBV11-2,.,TRBJ1-2
CASSPTGTANTDTQYF,TGTGCCAGCTCACCAACCGGGACAGCAAACACAGATACGCAGTATTTT,TRBD1,TRBV18,.,TRBJ2-3
CASSLTRAQETQYF,TGTGCCAGCAGCTTAACGCGGGCCCAAGAGACCCAGTACTTC,.,TRBV7-2,.,TRBJ2-5
CAISESGTVHEAFF,TGTGCCATCAGTGAGTCCGGGACAGTCCATGAAGCTTTCTTT,TRBD1,TRBV10-3,.,TRBJ1-1
CASSSADRRINGYTF,TGTGCCAGCAGCTCGGCGGACAGGAGGATCAATGGCTACACCTTC,TRBD1,TRBV7-9,.,TRBJ1-2
CASSYWQATDTQYF,TGTGCCAGCAGTTATTGGCAGGCGACAGATACGCAGTATTTT,.,TRBV6-6,.,TRBJ2-3
CAWSFTGGTEAFF,TGTGCCTGGAGTTTTACAGGGGGCACTGAAGCTTTCTTT,TRBD1,TRBV30,.,TRBJ1-1
CASSMGQTYYEQYF,TGTGCCAGCAGCATGGGACAGACCTACTACGAGCAGTACTTC,TRBD1,TRBV11-2,once,TRBJ2-7
CASSQGGTGVEQYF,TGCGCCAGCAGCCAAGGTGGGACAGGGGTCGAGCAGTACTTC,TRBD1,TRBV4-3,.,TRBJ2-7
CAMAGTASYEQYF,TGTGCCATGGCCGGGACAGCTTCCTACGAGCAGTACTTC,TRBD1,TRBV10-3,few,TRBJ2-7
CASSPSGVLTHYGYTF,TGTGCCAGCAGCCCCTCCGGAGTTCTCACCCACTATGGCTACACCTTC,.,TRBV6-6,.,TRBJ1-2
CASSEKSLYEQYF,TGTGCCAGCAGTGAGAAAAGCCTCTACGAGCAGTACTTC,.,TRBV6-1,.,TRBJ2-7
CASSQEGQGYERTEAFF,TGTGCCAGCAGCCAAGAGGGACAGGGCTATGAACGCACTGAAGCATTCTTT,TRBD1,TRBV4-2,.,TRBJ1-1
CASSSGGLAEDTQYF,TGTGCCAGCAGCTCCGGGGGGTTAGCCGAAGATACGCAGTATTTT,TRBD2,TRBV7-3,.,TRBJ2-3
CASSQAKGQGFEAFF,TGCGCCAGCAGCCAAGCAAAGGGGCAAGGGTTTGAAGCTTTCTTT,.,TRBV4-3,.,TRBJ1-1
CASSLALGRGPPGETQYF,TGTGCCAGCAGCTTGGCCCTCGGGCGGGGGCCGCCCGGAGAGACCCAGTACTTC,.,TRBV5-4,.,TRBJ2-5
CASSLRDRGQGYTF,TGTGCCAGTAGTCTCCGGGACAGGGGGCAGGGCTACACCTTC,TRBD1,TRBV19,.,TRBJ1-2
CASSLVRGSYEQYF,TGTGCCAGCAGCTTAGTAAGAGGCTCCTACGAGCAGTACTTC,.,TRBV11-2,.,TRBJ2-7
CASSPGTGDNSPLHF,TGTGCCAGCAGCCCCGGGACAGGGGATAATTCACCCCTCCACTTT,TRBD1,TRBV9,.,TRBJ1-6
CASSLTGKSYGYTF,TGTGCCAGCAGTTTGACAGGGAAATCCTATGGCTACACCTTC,TRBD1,TRBV28,.,TRBJ1-2
CASSVRTSGVNEQFF,TGTGCCAGCAGCGTCCGGACTAGCGGGGTCAATGAGCAGTTCTTC,TRBD2,TRBV11-3,.,TRBJ2-1
CASSLGMEDTEAFF,TGTGCCAGCAGCTTGGGGATGGAGGACACTGAAGCTTTCTTT,.,TRBV5-8,.,TRBJ1-1
CASSLGQGRNSYEQYF,TGCGCCAGCAGCTTAGGACAGGGGAGGAATTCCTACGAGCAGTACTTC,TRBD1,TRBV5-1,few,TRBJ2-7
CATSSEQGVSYNEQFF,TGTGCCACCAGCAGTGAACAGGGGGTTTCCTACAATGAGCAGTTCTTC,TRBD1,TRBV15,.,TRBJ2-1
CASSLAGLSGELFF,TGTGCCAGCAGCTTAGCGGGGTTGTCCGGGGAGCTGTTTTTT,.,TRBV11-2,.,TRBJ2-2
CASSRTSDSSQYF,TGTGCCAGCAGCCGGACTAGCGACTCCTCGCAGTACTTC,TRBD2,TRBV6-6,.,TRBJ2-7
CASLRASGPNQPQHF,TGCGCCAGCCTCCGGGCGAGCGGCCCCAATCAGCCCCAGCATTTT,.,TRBV10-1,.,TRBJ1-5
CASSTIGQGREKLFF,TGTGCCAGTAGTACGATAGGACAGGGACGGGAAAAACTGTTTTTT,TRBD1,TRBV19,.,TRBJ1-4
CASSLGVTSTDTQYF,TGTGCCAGCAGCTTGGGTGTAACTAGCACAGATACGCAGTATTTT,.,TRBV5-4,.,TRBJ2-3
CASTRPVHSNQPQHF,TGTGCCAGCACCCGCCCAGTCCATAGCAATCAGCCCCAGCATTTT,.,TRBV6-4,.,TRBJ1-5
CASSLGASGGNEQYF,TGTGCCAGCAGCTTAGGGGCTAGCGGGGGTAACGAGCAGTACTTC,TRBD2,TRBV7-2,.,TRBJ2-7
CASSPDRANSPLHF,TGTGCCAGCAGCCCGGACAGGGCTAATTCACCCCTCCACTTT,TRBD1,TRBV4-2,.,TRBJ1-6
CAISETPAGTSGGRGPYEQYF,TGTGCCATCAGTGAGACCCCTGCCGGGACTAGCGGGGGGCGAGGACCCTACGAGCAGTACTTC,TRBD2,TRBV10-3,.,TRBJ2-7
CASRLRGSNQPQHF,TGTGCCAGCAGATTGCGAGGGAGCAATCAGCCCCAGCATTTT,.,TRBV28,.,TRBJ1-5
CASRKGAGSPLLEQYF,TGTGCCAGCAGGAAAGGGGCGGGGTCCCCCCTCTTGGAGCAGTACTTC,.,TRBV18,.,TRBJ2-7
CASSLAGGSGGLTDTQYF,TGCGCCAGCAGCTTGGCCGGGGGTAGCGGGGGGCTCACAGATACGCAGTATTTT,TRBD2,TRBV5-1,.,TRBJ2-3
CAGQGLIGNTIYF,TGTGCCGGTCAGGGTCTCATCGGAAACACCATATATTTT,.,TRBV18,few,TRBJ1-3
CASSLKQYNEQFF,TGTGCCAGCAGCTTAAAACAATACAATGAGCAGTTCTTC,.,TRBV7-2,.,TRBJ2-1
CASVWDNNQPQHF,TGTGCCAGCGTGTGGGACAACAATCAGCCCCAGCATTTT,.,TRBV2,.,TRBJ1-5
CASSEGLAGPTDTQYF,TGTGCCAGCAGCGAGGGACTAGCGGGGCCCACAGATACGCAGTATTTT,TRBD2,TRBV11-2,.,TRBJ2-3
CASSQDRVNEKLFF,TGTGCCAGCAGCCAGGACAGGGTTAATGAAAAACTGTTTTTT,TRBD1,TRBV7-9,.,TRBJ1-4